The 20 T cell receptor beta chains listed next were all sequenced from one sample in a study of human T cells and chemical hapten exposure (dated by TCRdb to 2020 to 2022). Library preparation used RACE. Sequenced on a NextSeq 500. TCRdb reprocessing: public reads trimmed at Q25 with fastp, clones called with MiXCR, in-frame beta chains kept. CDR3 protein duplicates are merged, each entry listing the most common genes and DNA. Here the sample has 100,000 to 150,000 distinct CDR3 sequences; 13% occur a single time. The ten largest clones take up about 3% of the sample. The time point tag for this specimen amounts to: pre-sensitization, week 0. The treatment or condition label here, explained by the study, means: therapeutic diphenylcyclopropenone sensitization with weekly scalp DPC. Sequencing used whole blood, obtained in connection with sensitization to the hapten diphenylcyclopropenone (DPC). The receptors stem from a woman aged 18-29 years with alopecia areata. Some clones in this sample may be carry-over from other donors' samples.

V is TRBV7-9 and J is TRBJ2-5; no clear D gene. V was cut by 7 bases and J by 5 bases, with 11 bases left in between. Per germline, CDR1 SEHNR and CDR2 FQNEAQ (reference sequence). This CDR3 comprises 12 residues. The CDR3 region is CASNSGWETQYF. The CDR3 DNA is TGTGCCAGCAACTCCGGTTGGGAGACCCAGTACTTC.

This clonotype was observed at least ten times. V gene TRBV6-2 or TRBV6-3 combines with J gene TRBJ2-7; the D is unclear. Germline V gene sequence: CDR1 MNHEY, CDR2 SVGEGT. The CDR3 sequence is 13 residues long. V lost 0 bases and J 6 bases, leaving 9 bases between the germline ends. As DNA, the CDR3 is TGTGCCAGCAGTTACTCTTCAGTTGTCGAGCAGTACTTC. As protein: CASSYSSVVEQYF.

This clonotype was counted a few times. This chain connects TRBV10-1 to TRBJ2-2, with 8 bases aligning to TRBD2. CDR3 length: 16 amino acids. Germline V lookup: CDR1 WNHNN, CDR2 SYGVQD (reference sequence). J gave up 0 bases and V 3 bases, and 3 bases lay outside the gene matches. The DNA for the CDR3 is TGCGCCAGCAGTGATCCTAGCGGGCCGAACACCGGGGAGCTGTTTTTT. Translating gives CASSDPSGPNTGELFF.

This clonotype was picked up many times. The rearrangement uses TRBV30 and TRBJ2-2; D unclear. Germline V lookup: CDR1 GTSNPN, CDR2 SVGIG (reference sequence). The CDR3 runs to 11 residues. Trimming cost V 3 bases and J 8 bases, with 7 bases left between them. The DNA for the CDR3 is TGTGCCTGGAGAGTCCTGGGGGAGCTGTTTTTT. The encoded protein is CAWRVLGELFF. The whole variable domain, remainder taken from reference TRBV30 and TRBJ2-2, is SQTIHQWPATLVQPVGSPLSLECTVEGTSNPNLYWYRQAAGRGLQLLFYSVGIGQISSEVPQNLSASRPQDRQFILSSKKLLLSDSGFYLCAWRVLGELFFGEGSRLTVL.

This clonotype turned up a few times. This chain joins TRBV20-1 and TRBJ2-7; 9 nucleotides match TRBD2. The junction had 11 bases not matched to a gene; V was cut back by 6 bases and J by 2 bases. Looked up from germline, CDR1 is DFQATT and CDR2 is SNEGSKA (reference sequence). The CDR3 is 15 amino acids. The CDR3 coding sequence is TGCAGTGCCCGAACCGGAGCGGGGGGCCCCTACGAGCAGTACTTC. It specifies CSARTGAGGPYEQYF.

This clonotype was counted ten times or more. The rearrangement uses TRBV20-1 and TRBJ1-5; D may be TRBD1 (5 bases). In germline, CDR1 is DFQATT, CDR2 SNEGSKA (reference sequence). Trimming took off 4 bases at V and 4 bases at J, with 20 bases between the two ends. This CDR3 is 16 amino acids long. The CDR3 DNA is TGCAGTGCTATCCATCCACGGGGACTCCATAATCAGCCCCAGCATTTT. Translation: CSAIHPRGLHNQPQHF.

At least ten counts were recorded for this clonotype. The chain uses TRBV7-6 and TRBJ2-1, with D perhaps matching TRBD1 (7 bases). The CDR3 length is 15 residues. V was pared by 5 bases and J by 4 bases, with 15 bases between. Germline CDR1 reads SGHVS; CDR2 reads FNYEAQ. The DNA for the CDR3 is TGTGCCAGCAGCCCTGGAGGGACAGTATACAATGAGCAGTTCTTC. It is translated as CASSPGGTVYNEQFF.

The rearrangement links TRBV2 to TRBJ2-3; D could derive from TRBD1 or TRBD2 (6 bases each). V was cut by 8 bases and J by 3 bases, with 15 bases left in between. The germline gives CDR1 SNHLY, CDR2 FYNNEI. The CDR3 totals 14 residues. The CDR3: CASFRGETTDTQYF. CDR3 in DNA: TGTGCCAGCTTTAGGGGGGAGACAACAGATACGCAGTATTTT.

This clonotype was observed many times. The chain is built from TRBV7-6 and TRBJ1-3, with D possibly matching TRBD1 (5 bases). Per the germline V gene, CDR1 is SGHVS and CDR2 is FNYEAQ. Trimming removed 2 bases from V and 0 bases from J, with 17 bases in between. The CDR3 spans 18 residues. DNA for the CDR3: TGTGCCAGCAGCTTAACTGGACACCAGAGCCCCTCTGGAAACACCATATATTTT. It is translated as CASSLTGHQSPSGNTIYF.

The chain joins TRBV7-2 to TRBJ1-1; D is undetermined. This CDR3 spans 13 amino acids. Germline lookup yields CDR1 SGHTA and CDR2 FQGNSA. Trimming removed 3 bases at V and 0 bases at J, with 5 bases between. CDR3 coding DNA: TGTGCCAGCAGCTTCGAATTGAACACTGAAGCTTTCTTT. Its translation: CASSFELNTEAFF.

The chain joins TRBV24-1 to TRBJ2-1, with 14 bases fitting TRBD2. This CDR3 spans 16 amino acids. CDR1 and CDR2 (germline): KGHDR, SFDVKD. Trimming removed 5 bases from V and 5 bases from J; junction bases left unmatched: 4. CDR3 DNA: TGTGCCACCAGTGTCGGACTAGCGGGGGGCCACAATGAGCAGTTCTTC. As protein: CATSVGLAGGHNEQFF.

This clonotype has ten or more counts. This chain connects TRBV7-9 to TRBJ2-2; D could derive from TRBD1 or TRBD2 (5 bases each). The CDR3 is made up of 16 amino acids. Germline V lookup: CDR1 SEHNR, CDR2 FQNEAQ (reference sequence). Trimming took off 5 bases at V and 6 bases at J, with 19 bases between the two ends. CDR3 protein: CASSPLPVGVAGELFF. The DNA for the CDR3 is TGTGCCAGCAGCCCCCTCCCGGTGGGGGTGGCCGGGGAGCTGTTTTTT. Full variable domain (outside the CDR3, taken from reference TRBV7-9 and TRBJ2-2): DTGVSQNPRHKITKRGQNVTFRCDPISEHNRLYWYRQTLGQGPEFLTYFQNEAQLEKSRLLSDRFSAERPKGSFSTLEIQRTEQGDSAMYLCASSPLPVGVAGELFFGEGSRLTVL.

This clonotype was detected many times. The V gene is TRBV6-1, the J gene TRBJ1-5, with D unresolved. The germline V and J ends were trimmed by 5 bases and 2 bases, with 13 bases remaining between them. Germline V gene data show CDR1 as MNHNS and CDR2 as SASEGT. The CDR3 length is 15 residues. The CDR3 here is CASSYSGRGNQPQHF. The CDR3 DNA reads as TGTGCCAGCAGTTACTCCGGTCGGGGCAATCAGCCCCAGCATTTT.

The chain combines TRBV7-6 with TRBJ1-6; 8 bases agree with TRBD1. Trimming took 4 bases from V and 9 from J; bases not matched to a gene: 11. This CDR3 is built from 16 residues. Germline CDR1 reads SGHVS; CDR2 reads FNYEAQ. As DNA, the CDR3 is TGTGCCAGCAGCTGGGGGCCGGACAGGGTGGGTTCACCCCTCCACTTT. It encodes CASSWGPDRVGSPLHF.

This clonotype turned up a few times. The V and J genes are TRBV20-1 and TRBJ2-7, with D perhaps given as TRBD1 or TRBD2 (5 bases each). The CDR3 contains 15 residues. Trimming pared 6 bases from V and 4 bases from J, leaving 22 bases between. The germline V gene has CDR1 DFQATT and CDR2 SNEGSKA (reference sequence). The CDR3 region is CSARPGRWTLYEQYF. The CDR3 coding sequence is TGCAGTGCCAGACCGGGACGGTGGACTCTATACGAGCAGTACTTC.

This clonotype was recorded a few times. The chain recombines TRBV7-6 with TRBJ2-7, with unresolved D. V was trimmed by 1 base and J by 3 bases, leaving 10 bases between them. Germline CDR1 and CDR2: SGHVS and FNYEAQ. This CDR3 is 14 amino acids long. CDR3 coding DNA: TGTGCCAGCAGCTTAGGAGAAGTCAACTACGAGCAGTACTTC. It translates to CASSLGEVNYEQYF.

This clonotype was picked up a small number of times. V and J are TRBV6-2 or TRBV6-3 and TRBJ1-2, with TRBD1 matching over 7 bases. Per germline, CDR1 MNHEY and CDR2 SVGEGT. Losses at the gene ends were 6 bases for V and 6 bases for J; bases not matched to a gene: 19. CDR3 length: 17 amino acids. The CDR3 DNA is TGTGCCAGCAGCAACGGACAGGTGCTCCTTCATGGTGATGGCTACACCTTC. It translates to CASSNGQVLLHGDGYTF.

The table lists this clonotype with a few counts. The chain couples TRBV2 to TRBJ2-5, with D perhaps given as TRBD1 or TRBD2 (5 bases each). The CDR3 totals 12 residues. Between the trimmed V and J ends, which lost 4 bases and 7 bases, there was a span of 10 bases. Germline V CDR1 and CDR2: SNHLY, FYNNEI. CDR3 residues: CASSGTGGTQYF. CDR3 sequence (DNA): TGTGCCAGCAGTGGGACTGGGGGGACCCAGTACTTC.

CDR3 loop: CSARGLLNTGELFF. Here the CDR3 DNA reads TGCAGTGCTAGAGGTCTACTAAACACCGGGGAGCTGTTTTTT. V gene TRBV20-1 combines with J gene TRBJ2-2, with unresolved D. The V gene lost 1 base and the J gene lost 2 bases, with 8 bases spanning the gap. The CDR3 is made up of 14 amino acids. Germline V CDR1 and CDR2: DFQATT, SNEGSKA (reference sequence).

The rearrangement uses TRBV7-8 and TRBJ1-3, with 8 bases lining up with TRBD1. Germline V gene sequence: CDR1 SGHVS, CDR2 FQNEAQ. Losses at the gene ends were 5 bases for V and 3 bases for J; bases not matched to a gene: 3. The CDR3 is made up of 14 amino acids. The CDR3 protein is CASSNRGIGNTIYF. In DNA form, the CDR3 reads TGTGCCAGCAGCAACAGGGGGATTGGAAACACCATATATTTT.